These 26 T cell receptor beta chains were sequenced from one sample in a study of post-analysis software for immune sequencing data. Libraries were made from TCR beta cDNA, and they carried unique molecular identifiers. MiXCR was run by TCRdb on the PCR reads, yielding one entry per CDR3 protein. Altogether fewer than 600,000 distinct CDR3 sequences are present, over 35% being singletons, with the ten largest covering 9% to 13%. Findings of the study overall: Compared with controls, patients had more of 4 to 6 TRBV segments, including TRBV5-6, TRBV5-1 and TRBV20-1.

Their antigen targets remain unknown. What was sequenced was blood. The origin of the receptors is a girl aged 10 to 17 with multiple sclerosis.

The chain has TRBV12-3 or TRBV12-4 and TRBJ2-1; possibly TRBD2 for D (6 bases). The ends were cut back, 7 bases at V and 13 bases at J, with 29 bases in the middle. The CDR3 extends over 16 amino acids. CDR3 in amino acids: CASTATSLSTIETQFF. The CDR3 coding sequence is TGTGCCAGCACTGCGACTAGTTTGTCAACCATAGAGACCCAGTTCTTC.

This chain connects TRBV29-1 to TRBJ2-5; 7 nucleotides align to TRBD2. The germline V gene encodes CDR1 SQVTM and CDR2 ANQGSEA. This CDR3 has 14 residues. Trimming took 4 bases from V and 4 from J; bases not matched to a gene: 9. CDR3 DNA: TGCAGCGTTGGGAGGAGACTAGCCCGAGAGACCCAGTACTTC. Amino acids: CSVGRRLARETQYF.

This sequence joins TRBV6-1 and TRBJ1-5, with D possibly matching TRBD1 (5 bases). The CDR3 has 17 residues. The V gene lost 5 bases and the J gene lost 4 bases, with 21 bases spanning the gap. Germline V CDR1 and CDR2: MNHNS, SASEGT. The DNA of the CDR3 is TGTGCCAGCAGTCAAGGGGCTGGGAGGGTCCCTAATCAGCCCCAGCATTTT. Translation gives CASSQGAGRVPNQPQHF.

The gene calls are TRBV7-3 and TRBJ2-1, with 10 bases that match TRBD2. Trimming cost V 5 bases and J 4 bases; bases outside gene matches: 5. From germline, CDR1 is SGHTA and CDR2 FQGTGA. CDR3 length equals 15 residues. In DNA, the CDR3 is TGTGCCAGCAGCAAAACTAGCGGGACTTACAATGAGCAGTTCTTC. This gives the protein CASSKTSGTYNEQFF.

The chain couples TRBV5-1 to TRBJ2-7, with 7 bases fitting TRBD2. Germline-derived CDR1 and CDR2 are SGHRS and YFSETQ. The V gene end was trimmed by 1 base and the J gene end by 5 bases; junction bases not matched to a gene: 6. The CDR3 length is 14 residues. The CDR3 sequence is CASSLLRERNEQYF. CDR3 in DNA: TGCGCCAGCAGCTTGTTGCGGGAGAGAAACGAGCAGTACTTC.

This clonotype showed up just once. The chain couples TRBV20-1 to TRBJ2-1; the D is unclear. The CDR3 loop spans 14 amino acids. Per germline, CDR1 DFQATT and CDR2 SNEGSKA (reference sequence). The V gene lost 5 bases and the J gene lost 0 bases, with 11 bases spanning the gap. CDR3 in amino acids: CSASTASSYNEQFF. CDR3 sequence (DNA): TGCAGTGCTTCTACTGCTAGCTCCTACAATGAGCAGTTCTTC.

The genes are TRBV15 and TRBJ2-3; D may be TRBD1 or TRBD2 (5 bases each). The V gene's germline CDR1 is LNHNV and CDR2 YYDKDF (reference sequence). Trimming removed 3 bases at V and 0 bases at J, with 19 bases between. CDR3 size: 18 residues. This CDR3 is CATSRGVGGAKSTDTQYF. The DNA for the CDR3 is TGTGCCACCAGCAGGGGGGTTGGCGGCGCTAAGAGCACAGATACGCAGTATTTT.

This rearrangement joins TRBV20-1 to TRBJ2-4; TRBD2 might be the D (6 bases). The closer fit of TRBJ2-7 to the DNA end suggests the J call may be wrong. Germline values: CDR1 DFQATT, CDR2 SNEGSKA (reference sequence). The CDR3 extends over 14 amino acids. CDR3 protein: CSANGGAIWYEQYF. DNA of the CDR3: TGCAGTGCTAACGGGGGAGCGATCTGGTACGAGCAGTACTTC.

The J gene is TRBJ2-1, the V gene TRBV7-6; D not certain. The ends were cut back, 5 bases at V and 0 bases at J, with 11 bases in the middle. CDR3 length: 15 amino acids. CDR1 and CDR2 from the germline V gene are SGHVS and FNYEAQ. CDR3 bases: TGTGCCAGCAGCGTACGGGCCTTCTCCTACAATGAGCAGTTCTTC. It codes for CASSVRAFSYNEQFF. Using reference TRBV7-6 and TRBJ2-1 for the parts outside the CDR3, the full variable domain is GAGVSQSPRYKVTKRGQDVALRCDPISGHVSLYWYRQALGQGPEFLTYFNYEAQQDKSGLPNDRFSAERPEGSISTLTIQRTEQRDSAMYRCASSVRAFSYNEQFFGPGTRLTVL.

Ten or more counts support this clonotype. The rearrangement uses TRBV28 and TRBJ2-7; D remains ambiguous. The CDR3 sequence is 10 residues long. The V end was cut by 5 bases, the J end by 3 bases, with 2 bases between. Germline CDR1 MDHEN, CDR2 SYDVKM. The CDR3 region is CASSRYEQYF. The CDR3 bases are TGTGCCAGCAGTCGCTACGAGCAGTACTTC.

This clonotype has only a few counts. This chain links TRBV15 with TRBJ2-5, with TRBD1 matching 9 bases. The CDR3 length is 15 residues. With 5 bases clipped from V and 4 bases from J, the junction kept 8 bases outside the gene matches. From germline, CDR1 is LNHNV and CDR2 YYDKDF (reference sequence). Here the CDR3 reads CATSRRTGGGETQYF. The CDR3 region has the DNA TGTGCCACCAGCCGACGTACAGGGGGCGGAGAGACCCAGTACTTC.

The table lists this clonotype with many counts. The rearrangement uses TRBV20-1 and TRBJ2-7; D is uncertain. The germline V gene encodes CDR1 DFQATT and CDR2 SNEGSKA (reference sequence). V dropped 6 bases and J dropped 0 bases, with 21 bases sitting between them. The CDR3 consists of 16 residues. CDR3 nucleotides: TGCAGTGCCAAGCTCCCCCACGGCGGTGCCTCCTACGAGCAGTACTTC. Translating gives CSAKLPHGGASYEQYF.

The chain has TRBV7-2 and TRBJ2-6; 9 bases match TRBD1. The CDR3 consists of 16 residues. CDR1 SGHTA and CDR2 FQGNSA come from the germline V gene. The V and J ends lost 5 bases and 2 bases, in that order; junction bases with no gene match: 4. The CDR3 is CASSERQGAGANVLTF. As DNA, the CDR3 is TGTGCCAGCAGCGAAAGACAGGGGGCTGGGGCCAACGTCCTGACTTTC.

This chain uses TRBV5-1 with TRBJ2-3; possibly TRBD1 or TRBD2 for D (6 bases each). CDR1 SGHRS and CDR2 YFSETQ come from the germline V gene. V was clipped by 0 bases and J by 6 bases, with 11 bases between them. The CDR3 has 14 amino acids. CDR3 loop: CASSLEGGVDTQYF. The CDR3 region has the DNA TGCGCCAGCAGCTTGGAGGGGGGAGTTGATACGCAGTATTTT.

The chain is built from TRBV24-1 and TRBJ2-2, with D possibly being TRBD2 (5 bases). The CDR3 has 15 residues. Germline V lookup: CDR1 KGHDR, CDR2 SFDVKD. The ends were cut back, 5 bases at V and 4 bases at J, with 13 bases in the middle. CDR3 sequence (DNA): TGTGCCACCAGTGGAGGTAGCGACTTCACCGGGGAGCTGTTTTTT. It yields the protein CATSGGSDFTGELFF.

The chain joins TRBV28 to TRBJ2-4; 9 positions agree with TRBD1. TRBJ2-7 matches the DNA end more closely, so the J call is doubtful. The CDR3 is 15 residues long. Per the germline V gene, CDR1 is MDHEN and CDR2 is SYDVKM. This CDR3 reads CASRGSGQGSHEQYF. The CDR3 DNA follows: TGTGCCAGCAGGGGCTCGGGACAGGGTAGCCACGAGCAGTACTTC.

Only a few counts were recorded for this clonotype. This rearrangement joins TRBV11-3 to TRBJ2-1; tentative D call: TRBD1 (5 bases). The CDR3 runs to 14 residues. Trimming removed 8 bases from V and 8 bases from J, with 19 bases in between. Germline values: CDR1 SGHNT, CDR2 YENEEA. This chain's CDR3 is CASALGAAVDEQFF. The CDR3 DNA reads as TGTGCCAGCGCGCTTGGGGCTGCGGTGGATGAGCAGTTCTTC.

This CDR3 is CASSLPGRATYEQYF. The CDR3 coding sequence is TGTGCCAGCAGTTTACCCGGGAGGGCTACCTACGAGCAGTACTTC. This sequence joins TRBV28 and TRBJ2-7; TRBD2 matches at 8 bases. V shed 2 bases and J 2 bases; nucleotides not matched to a gene: 5. CDR3 length equals 15 residues. CDR1 is MDHEN, CDR2 SYDVKM, per germline.

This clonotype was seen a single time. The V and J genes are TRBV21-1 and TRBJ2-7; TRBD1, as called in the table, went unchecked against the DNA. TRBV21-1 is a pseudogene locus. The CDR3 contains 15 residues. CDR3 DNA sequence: TGTGCCAGCAGCACTTTTCCGGGACAGGGGAACGAGCAGTACTTC. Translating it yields CASSTFPGQGNEQYF.

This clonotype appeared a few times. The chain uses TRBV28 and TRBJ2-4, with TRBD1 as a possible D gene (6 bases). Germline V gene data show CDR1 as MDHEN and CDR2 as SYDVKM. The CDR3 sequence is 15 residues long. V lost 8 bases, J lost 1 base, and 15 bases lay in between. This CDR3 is CASLGGSIAKNIQYF. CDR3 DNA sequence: TGTGCCAGCTTAGGGGGATCTATCGCCAAAAACATTCAGTACTTC. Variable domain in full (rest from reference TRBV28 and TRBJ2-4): DVKVTQSSRYLVKRTGEKVFLECVQDMDHENMFWYRQDPGLGLRLIYFSYDVKMKEKGDIPEGYSVSREKKERFSLILESASTNQTSMYLCASLGGSIAKNIQYFGAGTRLSVL.

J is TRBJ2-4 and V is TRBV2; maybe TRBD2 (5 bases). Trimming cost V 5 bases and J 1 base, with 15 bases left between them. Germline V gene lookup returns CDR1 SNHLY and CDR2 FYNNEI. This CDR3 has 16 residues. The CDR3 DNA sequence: TGTGCCAGCAGTAATCCCAGCCCGGGGGCCAAAAACATTCAGTACTTC. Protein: CASSNPSPGAKNIQYF.

CDR3 nucleotide sequence: TGTGCCAGCAGTGGAGGGGGAGGACAAGAGACCCAGTACTTC. This codes for CASSGGGGQETQYF. The chain carries TRBV6-1 and TRBJ2-5; D is possibly TRBD1 or TRBD2 (6 bases each). CDR3 length equals 14 residues. The germline V and J ends were trimmed by 4 bases and 2 bases, with 11 bases remaining between them. The germline V gene encodes CDR1 MNHNS and CDR2 SASEGT.

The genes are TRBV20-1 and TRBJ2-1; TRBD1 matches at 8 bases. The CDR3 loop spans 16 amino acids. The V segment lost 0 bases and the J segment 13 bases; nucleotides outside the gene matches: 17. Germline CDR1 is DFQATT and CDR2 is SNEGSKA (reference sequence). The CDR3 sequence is CSARDTSRGQGETQFF. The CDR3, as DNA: TGCAGTGCTAGAGATACAAGCAGGGGGCAAGGAGAGACCCAGTTCTTC.

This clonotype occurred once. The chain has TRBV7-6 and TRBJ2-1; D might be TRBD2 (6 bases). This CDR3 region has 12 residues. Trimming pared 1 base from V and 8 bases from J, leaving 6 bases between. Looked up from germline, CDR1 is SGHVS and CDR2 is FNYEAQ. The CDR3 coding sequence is TGTGCCAGCAGCTTAGAGCGGGATGAGCAGTTCTTC. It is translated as CASSLERDEQFF.

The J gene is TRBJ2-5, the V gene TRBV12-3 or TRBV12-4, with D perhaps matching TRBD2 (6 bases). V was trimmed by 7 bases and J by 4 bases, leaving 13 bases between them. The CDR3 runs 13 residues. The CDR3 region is CASTQSGVETQYF. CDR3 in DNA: TGTGCCAGCACTCAATCGGGGGTAGAGACCCAGTACTTC.

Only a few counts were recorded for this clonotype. This chain's CDR3 is CASTRQGGETQYF. In DNA, the CDR3 is TGTGCCAGCACCCGACAGGGTGGAGAGACCCAGTACTTC. This chain uses TRBV7-2 with TRBJ2-5; TRBD1 agrees at 7 bases. Germline V lookup: CDR1 SGHTA, CDR2 FQGNSA. This CDR3 comprises 13 residues. J was trimmed by 4 bases and V by 7 bases; bases with no gene match: 6.